The clone carrying this T cell receptor beta chain turned up a few times. Its cognate antigen is unknown. The data derive from a study of T cell repertoires in cytomegalovirus infection. Overall study: CMV epitopes, recently identified HLA-C-restricted and well-studied HLA-B-restricted, were used. General study findings and limits: Cumulative frequency (of public TCR beta family members) identified carriers of CMV plus the relevant HLA. HLA-C-restricted CMV-specific TCR beta clonotypes were dominant in the ex vivo response.

TCRdb ran MiXCR on the reads and lists one entry per CDR3 protein. Of under 450,000 distinct CDR3 sequences detected, roughly 36% appear once; the ten largest clones hold about 13%. The CDR3 is made up of 12 amino acids. Trimming pared 7 bases from V and 10 bases from J, leaving 16 bases between. From germline, CDR1 is MDHEN and CDR2 SYDVKM. Specimen: cultured PBMCs, collected from culture after CMV antigen stimulation. This chain uses TRBV28 with TRBJ1-1; D may be TRBD1 (5 bases). The TCR originated in a human donor in good health (CMV status not recorded). Some clones in this sample may be carry-over from other donors' samples. The CDR3 region has the DNA TGTGCCAGCACCGAGGGGACCCCTGGAGCTTTCTTT. It yields the protein CASTEGTPGAFF.